One sample yielded the 22 T cell receptor beta chains listed below, sequenced in a study of blood T cells in healthy people across ages. A second 7 to 11 cycle PCR used barcoded and J-beta primers. TCRdb passed the 5' RACE reads through MiXCR, listing each CDR3 protein once. This sample has around 870,000 distinct CDR3 sequences, with roughly 26% found just once. The sample consisted of blood. These receptors originate from a woman older than 75 in good health.

The CDR3 reads CASSSSVDRAPEQYF. For the CDR3, the DNA is TGTGCCAGCAGCTCCAGTGTCGACAGGGCTCCTGAGCAGTACTTC. The rearrangement joins TRBV7-2 to TRBJ2-7; 7 bases agree with TRBD1. CDR1 is SGHTA and CDR2 is FQGNSA in the germline V gene. Trimming took 4 bases from V and 7 from J; bases not matched to a gene: 13. The CDR3 extends over 15 amino acids.

This chain links TRBV3-1 with TRBJ2-3; 11 nucleotides align to TRBD2. CDR1 is LGHDT and CDR2 is YNNKEL in the germline V gene (reference sequence). V lost 2 bases, J lost 0 bases, and 10 bases stayed unmatched. This CDR3 spans 19 amino acids. In nucleotides, the CDR3 is TGTGCCAGCAGCCAATATTATCCTTGGACTAGCGGGAGCACAGATACGCAGTATTTT. Translated, it gives CASSQYYPWTSGSTDTQYF.

V gene TRBV2 combines with J gene TRBJ2-2; 7 bases agree with TRBD1. J was trimmed by 3 bases and V by 6 bases; bases with no gene match: 4. Germline V gene sequence: CDR1 SNHLY, CDR2 FYNNEI. This CDR3 has 14 amino acids. The CDR3 is CASRTGWDTGELFF. CDR3 coding DNA: TGTGCCAGCAGGACAGGGTGGGACACCGGGGAGCTGTTTTTT. Full variable domain (rest looked up from reference TRBV2 and TRBJ2-2): EPEVTQTPSHQVTQMGQEVILRCVPISNHLYFYWYRQILGQKVEFLVSFYNNEISEKSEIFDDQFSVERPDGSNFTLKIRSTKLEDSAMYFCASRTGWDTGELFFGEGSRLTVL.

The sample holds many counts of this clonotype. The junction departs from the called germline gene at one end, perhaps through a read error. For the CDR3, the DNA is TGTGCCAGCAGTTCCTTCAATGAGCAGTTCTTC. Its protein is CASSSFNEQFF. The rearrangement links TRBV6-2 or TRBV6-3 to TRBJ2-1; D is ambiguous. The CDR3 extends over 11 amino acids. Looked up from germline, CDR1 is MNHEY and CDR2 is SVGEGT.

As regards this clonotype: Since a much larger clone is just one base distant, this may be a read error. The gene calls are TRBV11-3 and TRBJ2-5; tentative D call: TRBD1 (5 bases). Deletions cut 0 bases from V and 11 bases from J, with 19 bases between. There are 15 residues in the CDR3. Per germline, CDR1 SGHNT and CDR2 YENEEA. The CDR3 is CASSLDGRKGNGQYF. CDR3 nucleotide sequence: TGTGCCAGCAGCTTAGATGGCAGGAAGGGGAACGGGCAGTACTTC.

The rearrangement links TRBV9 to TRBJ1-1, with a weak D call TRBD1 (6 bases). The germline CDR1 and CDR2 sequences are SGDLS and YYNGEE. V was pared by 4 bases and J by 1 base, with 17 bases between. The CDR3 runs to 16 residues. CDR3 DNA sequence: TGTGCCAGCAGCTCCCAATCGACAGGAGCGAACACTGAAGCTTTCTTT. Residues: CASSSQSTGANTEAFF.

This clonotype was found many times. The rearrangement joins TRBV7-9 to TRBJ2-5; D may be TRBD1 (5 bases). The CDR3 length is 14 residues. CDR1 is SEHNR, CDR2 FQNEAQ, per germline (reference sequence). The V and J ends lost 5 bases and 4 bases respectively, with 14 bases between them. In nucleotides, the CDR3 is TGTGCCAGCAGCCCCCGACAGACCTCAGAGACCCAGTACTTC. It yields the protein CASSPRQTSETQYF.

CDR3 in amino acids: CASSDGLAYNEQFF. The CDR3 nucleotides are TGTGCCAGCAGCGATGGACTAGCCTACAATGAGCAGTTCTTC. The chain combines TRBV7-3 with TRBJ2-1; 7 bases map to TRBD2. CDR1 and CDR2 (germline): SGHTA, FQGTGA. V gave up 5 bases and J gave up 2 bases; unmatched junction bases: 3. CDR3 length: 14 amino acids.

This clonotype was seen once. The V gene is TRBV18, the J gene TRBJ2-7; 10 bases line up with TRBD1. The V segment lost 4 bases and the J segment 1 base; nucleotides outside the gene matches: 7. This CDR3 spans 16 amino acids. Looked up from germline, CDR1 is KGHSH and CDR2 is LQKENI. The CDR3 sequence: CASSQVGQGFSYEQYF. The CDR3 DNA sequence: TGTGCCAGCTCACAAGTGGGACAGGGGTTTTCCTACGAGCAGTACTTC.

Turning to this clonotype: One base away lies a much larger clone, so this may be a sequencing read error. The rearrangement uses TRBV7-9 and TRBJ1-5; D ambiguous. Germline assignment: CDR1 SEHNR and CDR2 FQNEAQ (reference sequence). The CDR3 is made up of 13 amino acids. The CDR3 bases are TGTGCCTGCAGCTTAGTAGTGGGGCAGCCCCAGCATTTT. This codes for CACSLVVGQPQHF.

This clonotype was detected ten times or more. The gene calls are TRBV9 and TRBJ2-3; D may correspond to TRBD1 or TRBD2 (5 bases each). Deletions cut 0 bases from V and 2 bases from J, with 10 bases between. Germline lookup yields CDR1 SGDLS and CDR2 YYNGEE. The CDR3 contains 15 residues. The CDR3 spells CASSVVGGYTDTQYF. CDR3 nucleotides: TGTGCCAGCAGCGTAGTTGGGGGATACACAGATACGCAGTATTTT.

This clonotype came up once. This CDR3 reads CSGGGNYGYTF. The CDR3 DNA reads TGCAGCGGAGGGGGGAACTATGGCTACACCTTC. The chain uses TRBV29-1 and TRBJ1-2, with D perhaps TRBD1 (6 bases). V was cut by 7 bases and J by 2 bases, with 8 bases left in between. Germline CDR1 and CDR2: SQVTM and ANQGSEA. There are 11 residues in the CDR3.

This clonotype has ten or more counts. The chain carries TRBV4-3 and TRBJ2-6; a possible D gene is TRBD1 (6 bases). This CDR3 is built from 20 residues. The V and J ends lost 0 bases and 0 bases respectively, with 18 bases between them. Germline CDR1 is LGHNA and CDR2 is YSLEER. The CDR3 is CASSQEGPGAFPSGANVLTF. For the CDR3, the DNA is TGCGCCAGCAGCCAAGAAGGCCCAGGGGCATTTCCCTCTGGGGCCAACGTCCTGACTTTC.

This clonotype occurred many times. This chain uses TRBV7-8 with TRBJ2-1; D is possibly TRBD2 (5 bases). There are 14 residues in the CDR3. Germline values: CDR1 SGHVS, CDR2 FQNEAQ. Trimming removed 2 bases from V and 6 bases from J, with 11 bases in between. The DNA for the CDR3 is TGTGCCAGCAGCTTATTCAGCGGCATCAATGAGCAGTTCTTC. Protein product: CASSLFSGINEQFF.

V usage is TRBV7-2 and J usage is TRBJ1-4, with D possibly being TRBD1 (6 bases). This CDR3 is built from 14 residues. Germline V gives CDR1 SGHTA, CDR2 FQGNSA. V was trimmed by 2 bases and J by 8 bases, leaving 12 bases between them. The CDR3: CASSLRRGGEKLFF. In DNA form, the CDR3 reads TGTGCCAGCAGCTTAAGGAGGGGGGGCGAAAAACTGTTTTTT.

This clonotype came up many times. This sequence joins TRBV15 and TRBJ1-1, with D unclear. Deletions cut 3 bases from V and 5 bases from J, with 16 bases between. The CDR3 runs 15 residues. CDR1 and CDR2 from the germline V gene are LNHNV and YYDKDF (reference sequence). The CDR3 protein is CATSSRPPTVTEAFF. DNA for the CDR3: TGTGCCACCAGCAGTCGTCCCCCCACTGTGACTGAAGCTTTCTTT.

This chain connects TRBV12-3 or TRBV12-4 to TRBJ1-2, with D tentatively TRBD1 (5 bases). The V end was cut by 2 bases, the J end by 4 bases, with 8 bases between. This CDR3 contains 13 residues. CDR3 bases: TGTGCCAGCAGTTTAATGACAGCCTATGGCTACACCTTC. Its translation: CASSLMTAYGYTF.

This clonotype has at least ten counts. The gene calls are TRBV14 and TRBJ1-2; 7 bases map to TRBD1. V trimming: 6 bases; J trimming: 4 bases; junction bases outside the gene matches: 5. CDR1 is SGHDN, CDR2 FVKESK, per germline. The CDR3 extends over 13 amino acids. Here the CDR3 DNA reads TGTGCCAGCAGTAAACAGGGGCTCTATGGCTACACCTTC. Translating gives CASSKQGLYGYTF.

This chain uses TRBV18 with TRBJ1-4; 10 positions match TRBD1. The length of the CDR3 is 15 residues. CDR1 and CDR2 (germline): KGHSH, LQKENI. The trim removed 5 bases at V and 5 bases at J, leaving 5 bases unmatched. CDR3 sequence reads: CASSTRTGGNEKLFF. CDR3 coding DNA: TGTGCCAGCTCAACCAGGACAGGGGGAAATGAAAAACTGTTTTTT.

The chain couples TRBV14 to TRBJ1-1; no firm D call. The V and J ends lost 3 bases and 5 bases respectively, with 10 bases between them. This CDR3 spans 13 amino acids. Germline loops: CDR1 SGHDN, CDR2 FVKESK. The CDR3 loop is CASSHTPRTEAFF. The CDR3 coding sequence is TGTGCCAGCAGCCATACGCCGAGGACTGAAGCTTTCTTT. The full variable domain, with the rest looked up from reference TRBV14 and TRBJ1-1, is EAGVTQFPSHSVIEKGQTVTLRCDPISGHDNLYWYRRVMGKEIKFLLHFVKESKQDESGMPNNRFLAERTGGTYSTLKVQPAELEDSGVYFCASSHTPRTEAFFGQGTRLTVV.

This clonotype was picked up one time. This chain uses TRBV10-3 with TRBJ2-5; the D gene could be TRBD1 or TRBD2 (5 bases each). This CDR3 region has 15 residues. From germline, CDR1 is ENHRY and CDR2 SYGVKD. V was cut by 10 bases and J by 2 bases, with 20 bases left in between. The CDR3 coding sequence is TGTGCCACCCTAGAGGGGTACCAACCTCAAGAGACCCAGTACTTC. Translation gives CATLEGYQPQETQYF.

This clonotype has at least ten counts. V and J are TRBV6-2 or TRBV6-3 and TRBJ1-1; D not certain. Per the germline V gene, CDR1 is MNHEY and CDR2 is SVGEGT. V was pared by 4 bases and J by 3 bases, with 9 bases between. The CDR3 has 13 residues. CDR3 region: CASSSLAYTEAFF. CDR3 in DNA: TGTGCCAGCAGTTCATTGGCCTACACTGAAGCTTTCTTT.